Listed below are T cell receptor beta chains from one sample, sequenced in a study of T cell repertoires in cytomegalovirus infection. TCRdb called the reads again in MiXCR, with one record for every CDR3 protein. The sample shows a few hundred thousand distinct CDR3 sequences, around 15% of them seen only once. Sample: CD8+ T cells from PBMCs. The source is a human donor in good health (CMV status not recorded). Some clones in this sample may be carry-over from other donors' samples. Each CDR3 is given without its conserved first and last residue. Fields, in order: CDR3 length, J gene, V gene, CDR3 protein.

15,TRBJ2-3,TRBV5-1,ASSLSPVSGATDTQY
13,TRBJ1-2,TRBV7-2,ASSPGGWASYGYT
13,TRBJ2-1,TRBV4-3,ASSQESGGDNEQF
12,TRBJ2-7,TRBV6-1,ASSDPGQPYEQY
12,TRBJ2-3,TRBV27,ASRPGPITDTQY
14,TRBJ2-3,TRBV5-1,ASSFLGRTSTDTQY
15,TRBJ2-2,TRBV7-6,ASSPRSSGELTGELF
13,TRBJ2-7,TRBV7-6,ASSDRQGPTWEQY
13,TRBJ2-5,TRBV7-9,ASSSSAGDKRSQY
11,TRBJ2-1,TRBV29-1,SVGGGLNNEQF
13,TRBJ2-7,TRBV10-3,AISEMGPIGHEQY
10,TRBJ2-7,TRBV5-6,ASSFQSYEQY
15,TRBJ1-6,TRBV20-1,SARDRGSGSYNSPLH
12,TRBJ2-1,TRBV6-1,ASTAGQGHNEQF
14,TRBJ2-5,TRBV20-1,SARVAGTSWIETQY
13,TRBJ2-7,TRBV28,ASSLRGFAAYEQY
14,TRBJ2-2,TRBV5-6,ASSLAGQGGTGELF
13,TRBJ2-7,TRBV9,ASSAGQGRSYEQY
13,TRBJ2-7,TRBV6-6,ASSYYGPEGSEQY
13,TRBJ2-5,TRBV7-3,ASSSSGGAGETQY
14,TRBJ2-7,TRBV20-1,SARGHSRTETYEQY
11,TRBJ1-5,TRBV4-1,ASSQTGNQPQH
16,TRBJ2-1,TRBV5-6,ASSPLGAGILTYNEQF
10,TRBJ1-4,TRBV28,ATEQGSGELF
13,TRBJ2-5,TRBV20-1,SARDRGGPGETQY
12,TRBJ2-7,TRBV11-2,ASSLGGFEYEQY
10,TRBJ1-1,TRBV5-5,ASSLQGAEAF
12,TRBJ2-3,TRBV4-3,ASSQAGALDTQY
11,TRBJ2-3,TRBV7-3,ASSLTGEDTQY
12,TRBJ1-4,TRBV12-3/TRBV12-4,ASRSLGEAEKLF
12,TRBJ2-5,TRBV7-9,ASSLATDQETQY
14,TRBJ2-1,TRBV27,ASSPFGRQDNNEQF
13,TRBJ2-3,TRBV11-2,ASNLGRDGADTQY
12,TRBJ1-1,TRBV12-3/TRBV12-4,ASRALGLRTEAF
14,TRBJ1-1,TRBV7-2,ASSSEGDRLNTEAF